This entry is about one TCR beta chain. This sample stems from a study of blood T cell repertoires in COVID-19. Study information: Samples representing acute and convalescent COVID-19 were sourced from the United States, Italy and Spain. The cDNA or gDNA used as material had been derived from T cells, B-cell-depleted T cells, or PBMCs.

How the authors handled the data: For nucleated cells, counts were estimated from reference gene primer amplification. TCRdb's table, derived via immunoSEQ multiplex PCR, lists solely in-frame clones and lacks some. That table is the source of V, J and clone size, and D and trimming were worked out from the DNA. The table includes 250,000 to 300,000 clones, 85% to 90% detected once. The V and J ends lost 2 bases and 6 bases respectively, with 10 bases between them. The CDR3 totals 13 residues. This receptor was identified in a woman in her forties or fifties with COVID-19, enrolled during active disease. The chain joins TRBV12-3 or TRBV12-4 to TRBJ1-2; D not resolved. Sequences were obtained from peripheral blood. The CDR3 DNA sequence: TGTGCCAGCAGTTTAACCGGGATAGATGGCTACACCTTC. It specifies CASSLTGIDGYTF.